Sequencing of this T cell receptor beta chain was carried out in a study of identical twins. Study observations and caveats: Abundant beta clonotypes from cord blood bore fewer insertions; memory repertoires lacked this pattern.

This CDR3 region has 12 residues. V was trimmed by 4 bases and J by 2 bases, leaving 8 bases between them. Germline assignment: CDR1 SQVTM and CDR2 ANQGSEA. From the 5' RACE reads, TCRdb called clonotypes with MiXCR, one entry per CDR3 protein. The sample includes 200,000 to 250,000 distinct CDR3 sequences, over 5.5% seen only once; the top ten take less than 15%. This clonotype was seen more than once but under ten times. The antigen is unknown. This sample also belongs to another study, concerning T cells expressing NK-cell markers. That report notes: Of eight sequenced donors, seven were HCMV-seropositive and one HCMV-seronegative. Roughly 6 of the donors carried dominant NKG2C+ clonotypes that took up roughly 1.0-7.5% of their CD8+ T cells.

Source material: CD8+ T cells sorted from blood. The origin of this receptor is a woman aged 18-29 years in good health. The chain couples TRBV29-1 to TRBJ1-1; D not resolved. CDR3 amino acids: CSVVRINTEAFF. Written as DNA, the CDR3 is TGCAGCGTTGTCAGGATTAACACTGAAGCTTTCTTT.